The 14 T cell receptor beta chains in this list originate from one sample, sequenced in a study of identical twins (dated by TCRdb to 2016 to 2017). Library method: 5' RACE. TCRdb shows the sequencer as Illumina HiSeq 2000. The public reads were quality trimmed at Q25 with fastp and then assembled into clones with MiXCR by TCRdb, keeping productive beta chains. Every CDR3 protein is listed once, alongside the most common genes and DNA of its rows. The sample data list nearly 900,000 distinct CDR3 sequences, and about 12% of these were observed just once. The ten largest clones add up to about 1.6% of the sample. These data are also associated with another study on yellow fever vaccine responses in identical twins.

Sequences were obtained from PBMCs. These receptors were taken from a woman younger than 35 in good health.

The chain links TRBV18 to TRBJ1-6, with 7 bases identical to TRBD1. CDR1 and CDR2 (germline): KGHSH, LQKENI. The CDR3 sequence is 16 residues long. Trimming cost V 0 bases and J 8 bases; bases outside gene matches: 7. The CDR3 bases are TGTGCCAGCTCACCACCCGGGTTTACAGGGGATTCACCCCTCCACTTT. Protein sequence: CASSPPGFTGDSPLHF.

As DNA, the CDR3 is TGTGCCAGCAGTGAAGGGGTCAGCTCTGGAAACACCATATATTTT. This translates into CASSEGVSSGNTIYF. The rearrangement links TRBV6-1 to TRBJ1-3; no definite D call. Germline CDR1 MNHNS, CDR2 SASEGT. V gave up 1 base and J gave up 0 bases, with 7 bases separating them. The CDR3 is made up of 15 amino acids.

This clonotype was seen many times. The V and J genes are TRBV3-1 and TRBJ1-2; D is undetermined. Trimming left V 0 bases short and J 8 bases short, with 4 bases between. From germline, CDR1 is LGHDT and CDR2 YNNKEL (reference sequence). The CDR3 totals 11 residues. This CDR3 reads CASSQERGYTF. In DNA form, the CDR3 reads TGTGCCAGCAGCCAAGAGAGGGGCTACACCTTC.

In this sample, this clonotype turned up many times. As DNA, the CDR3 is TGTGCCAGCAGTTTTGGATCCTTTGGGGAGGGTAATCAGCCCCAGCATTTT. Translated: CASSFGSFGEGNQPQHF. The chain couples TRBV12-3 or TRBV12-4 to TRBJ1-5; D is unclear. The CDR3 is made up of 17 amino acids. The germline V and J ends were trimmed by 3 bases and 4 bases, with 19 bases remaining between them.

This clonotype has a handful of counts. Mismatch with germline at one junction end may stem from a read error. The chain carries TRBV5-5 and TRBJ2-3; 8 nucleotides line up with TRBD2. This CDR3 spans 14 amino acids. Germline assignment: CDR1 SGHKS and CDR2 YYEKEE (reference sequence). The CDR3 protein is CAGSLFRGGDTQYF. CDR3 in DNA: TGTGCCGGCAGCTTGTTTCGGGGGGGGGATACGCAGTATTTT.

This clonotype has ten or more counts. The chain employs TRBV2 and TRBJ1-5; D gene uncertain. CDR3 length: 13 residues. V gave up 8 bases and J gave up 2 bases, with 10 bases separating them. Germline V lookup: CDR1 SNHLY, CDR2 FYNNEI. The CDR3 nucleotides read TGTGCCAGCTTACGGGTCGGCAATCAGCCCCAGCATTTT. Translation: CASLRVGNQPQHF.

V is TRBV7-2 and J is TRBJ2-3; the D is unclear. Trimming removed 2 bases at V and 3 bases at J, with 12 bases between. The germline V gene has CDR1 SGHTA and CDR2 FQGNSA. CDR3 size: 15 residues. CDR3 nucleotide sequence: TGTGCCAGCAGCTTACGGCCCAACCCGACAGATACGCAGTATTTT. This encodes CASSLRPNPTDTQYF.

CDR3 bases: TGCGCCAGCAGCTTGGACCCAGGCCGGGAGCAGTACTTC. It codes for CASSLDPGREQYF. V gene TRBV5-1 combines with J gene TRBJ2-7; unclear D gene. Trimming took off 0 bases at V and 7 bases at J, with 11 bases between the two ends. Germline V gene data show CDR1 as SGHRS and CDR2 as YFSETQ. The CDR3 runs 13 residues.

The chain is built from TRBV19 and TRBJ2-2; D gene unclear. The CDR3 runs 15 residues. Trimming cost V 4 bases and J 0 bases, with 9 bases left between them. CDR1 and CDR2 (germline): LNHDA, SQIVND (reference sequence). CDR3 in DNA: TGTGCCAGTAGTACAGGACGAGCGAACACCGGGGAGCTGTTTTTT. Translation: CASSTGRANTGELFF.

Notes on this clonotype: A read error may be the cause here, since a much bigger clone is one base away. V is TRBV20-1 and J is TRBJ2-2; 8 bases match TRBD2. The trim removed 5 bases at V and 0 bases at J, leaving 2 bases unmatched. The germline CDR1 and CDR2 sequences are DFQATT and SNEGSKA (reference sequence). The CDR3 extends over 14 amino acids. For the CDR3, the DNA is TGCAGTGCTCAGACTAGCGCGAACACCGGGGAGCTGTTTTTT. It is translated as CSAQTSANTGELFF.

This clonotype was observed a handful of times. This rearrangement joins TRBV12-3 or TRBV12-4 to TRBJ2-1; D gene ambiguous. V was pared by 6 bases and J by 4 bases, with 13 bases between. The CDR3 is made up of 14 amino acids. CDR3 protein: CASRRTLDYNEQFF. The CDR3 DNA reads TGTGCCAGCAGACGGACCCTGGATTACAATGAGCAGTTCTTC.

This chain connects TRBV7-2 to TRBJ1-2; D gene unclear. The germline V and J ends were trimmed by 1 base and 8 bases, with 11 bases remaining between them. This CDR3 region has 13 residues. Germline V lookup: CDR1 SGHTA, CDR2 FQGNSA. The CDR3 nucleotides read TGTGCCAGCAGCTTAGTTGACCCCGGGGGCTACACCTTC. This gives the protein CASSLVDPGGYTF. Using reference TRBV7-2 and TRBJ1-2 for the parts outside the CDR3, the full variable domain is GAGVSQSPSNKVTEKGKDVELRCDPISGHTALYWYRQSLGQGLEFLIYFQGNSAPDKSGLPSDRFSAERTGGSVSTLTIQRTQQEDSAVYLCASSLVDPGGYTFGSGTRLTVV.

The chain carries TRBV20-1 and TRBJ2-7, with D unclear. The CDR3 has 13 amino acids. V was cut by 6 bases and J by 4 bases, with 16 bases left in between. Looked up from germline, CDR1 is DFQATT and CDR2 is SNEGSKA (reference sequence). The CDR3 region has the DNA TGCAGTGCGAATATGGTCTCATATTACGAGCAGTACGTC. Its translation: CSANMVSYYEQYV.

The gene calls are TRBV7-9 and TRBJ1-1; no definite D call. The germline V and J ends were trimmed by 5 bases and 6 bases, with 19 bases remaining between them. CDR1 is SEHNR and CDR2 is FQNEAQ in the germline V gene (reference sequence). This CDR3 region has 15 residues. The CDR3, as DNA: TGTGCCAGCAGCGACGGACGGAAGGAGCGTCCTGAAGCTTTCTTT. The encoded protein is CASSDGRKERPEAFF.